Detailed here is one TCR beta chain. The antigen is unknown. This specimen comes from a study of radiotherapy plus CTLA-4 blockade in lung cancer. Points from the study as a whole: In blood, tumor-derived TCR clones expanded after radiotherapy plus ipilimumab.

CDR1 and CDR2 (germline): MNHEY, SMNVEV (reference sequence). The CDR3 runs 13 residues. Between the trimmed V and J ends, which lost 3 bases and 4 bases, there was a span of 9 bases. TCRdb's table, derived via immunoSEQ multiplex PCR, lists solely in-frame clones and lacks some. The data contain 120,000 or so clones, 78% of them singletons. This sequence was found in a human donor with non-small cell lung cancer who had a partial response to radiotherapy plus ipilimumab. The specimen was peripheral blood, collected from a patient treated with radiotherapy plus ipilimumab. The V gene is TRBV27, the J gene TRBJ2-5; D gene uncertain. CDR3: CASSFSRGETQYF. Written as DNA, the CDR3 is TGTGCCAGCAGTTTTTCGAGAGGAGAGACCCAGTACTTC.